This T cell receptor beta chain was retrieved from a study of blood T cells in healthy people across ages. Points from the study as a whole: What prevented conclusive comparison of naive and antigen-experienced cells was that PBMCs were unsorted.

V dropped 5 bases and J dropped 4 bases, with 7 bases sitting between them. This CDR3 region has 12 residues. The germline gives CDR1 SGHTA, CDR2 FQGNSA. In regard to this clonotype: Its antigen is unknown.

Isolation yielded PBMCs, at least 6.5 million per sample, in every case. Primed by a sample-barcoded 5' primer and a J-beta primer mix, a second PCR proceeded for about 7 to 12 cycles. TCRdb processed the 5' RACE reads anew with MiXCR; each CDR3 protein has one entry. This sample has 540,000 or so distinct CDR3 sequences, with about 45% found just once. The sequence came from a man older than 75 in good health. The sequenced sample was blood. The V gene is TRBV7-2, the J gene TRBJ2-3; D is uncertain. CDR3 residues: CASSRHADTQYF. The DNA of the CDR3 is TGTGCCAGCAGCCGCCACGCAGATACGCAGTATTTT.